This TCR beta chain was documented in a study of neurological immune-mediated disorders (dated by TCRdb to the late 2010s). With respect to the entire study: Peripheral blood TCR-beta repertoires from patients with HTLV-I-associated myelopathy (HAM/TSP), patients with multiple sclerosis, and healthy controls were compared in the study using UMI-based sequencing. Alongside PBMC samples, the set of 106 TCR-beta libraries contained longitudinal samples, technical triplicates, and paired CD4+ and CD8+ T-cell subsets that had been sorted. Longitudinal HAM/TSP donors and healthy donors each had 3 time-points at intervals of 3-40 months. The cohort comprised 65 to 75 subjects: some 14 HAM/TSP patients, 34 multiple sclerosis patients and about 20 healthy controls.

Paper-wide results and their limitations: Expanded clones from different subjects shared no identical CDR3 amino acid sequences, which suggests that TCR-beta repertoires were private in all groups. TCR clonal expansion was highest in HAM/TSP patients and lowest in MS patients, with MS patients falling below even healthy controls.

The CDR3 numbers 14 residues from cysteine through phenylalanine. The kept DNA is CDR3 alone, 42 bases in frame from the first base. Trimming removed 4 bases from V and 0 bases from J, leaving 10 bases between the germline ends. In the germline V gene, CDR1 corresponds to SGHRS and CDR2 to YFSETQ. This specimen's time point label, interpreted: longitudinal time-point 1 (baseline). The healthy controls were volunteers from blood banks in Maryland, USA. For the unsorted PBMC libraries, 2 million PBMCs were stored in RNAlater at -80 degrees C until RNA extraction and were used to generate the libraries. Peripheral blood was subjected to Ficoll-Hypaque density gradient centrifugation to isolate PBMCs, which were then cryopreserved in liquid nitrogen. This clonotype was counted at least ten times. The clone's antigen remains unknown. No clone much larger than this one lies a single base away; base qualities are absent.

To synthesize cDNA, template-switch 5'RACE was performed with a primer carrying a 10-nucleotide random unique molecular identifier so that each TCR transcript was tagged. Each sequencing run produced over 170 million TCR-beta sequences covering 15-18 subjects. The RNeasy kit was used for extraction of total RNA. The KAPA Real-time Library Amplification kit was used to amplify TCR-beta VDJ regions with primers for the TCR constant region and the 5'RACE anchor. A first PCR added sample indexes and Illumina adaptors, and a second PCR then raised library yield. After purification with Ampure beads, the TCR product of roughly 650 bp was size-selected on a 2% E-gel SizeSelection system. Library quality was checked on a Bioanalyzer, concentration was measured with Qubit, and libraries were quantified with the Kapa Library Quantification kit before pooling. Libraries were sequenced paired-end 2 x 150 bp on an Illumina HiSeq 2500. To increase sequence diversity, about 25-31% phiX was spiked into each library pool. Per the original workflow: The UMI-based MiGEC pipeline processed quality-filtered reads and removed over 80% of raw TCR sequences during error correction. IMGT germline references were used for aligning VDJ genes, and each clonotype was defined as a unique CDR3 amino acid sequence together with its V-J genes. Clonal expansion, Shannon diversity and CDR3 relatedness (CalcPairwiseDistances, ClusterSamples) were evaluated with VDJtools, and phylogenetic trees were built with CLCbio workbench. A clone was classed as expanded if it had 8 or more unique UMIs, a cutoff based on coefficient-of-variation modelling across technical triplicates. Starting from the raw public reads, TCRdb applied fastp trimming at Q25, assembled clones with MiXCR and retained in-frame beta chains. One record per CDR3 amino acid sequence lists the most common genes and DNA. TCRdb, not the original authors, processed these V and J calls. The sample yields tens of thousands of distinct CDR3 sequences; roughly 10% were counted once. Clones ranked in the top ten supply 9.5% to 10% of the sample.

The sequencing sample was made of PBMCs. The TCR originated in a young man in good health. Recombination joined TRBV5-1 with TRBJ1-1; the D region possibly corresponds to TRBD1 (6 bases align). The bases are TGCGCCAGCAGCCCCCGGACAGTGAACACTGAAGCTTTCTTT. This yields the protein CASSPRTVNTEAFF.